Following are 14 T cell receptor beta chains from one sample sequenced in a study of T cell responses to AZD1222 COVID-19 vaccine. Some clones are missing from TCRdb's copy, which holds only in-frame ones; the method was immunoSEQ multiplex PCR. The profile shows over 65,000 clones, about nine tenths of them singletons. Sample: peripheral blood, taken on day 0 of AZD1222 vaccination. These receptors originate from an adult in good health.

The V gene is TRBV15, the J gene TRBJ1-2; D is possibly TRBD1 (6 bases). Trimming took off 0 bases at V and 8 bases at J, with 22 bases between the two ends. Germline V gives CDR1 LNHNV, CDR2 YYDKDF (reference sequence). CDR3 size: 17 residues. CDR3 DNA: TGTGCCACCAGCAGAGATGGGGGCGAGGGATCTATATACGGCTACACCTTC. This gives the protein CATSRDGGEGSIYGYTF.

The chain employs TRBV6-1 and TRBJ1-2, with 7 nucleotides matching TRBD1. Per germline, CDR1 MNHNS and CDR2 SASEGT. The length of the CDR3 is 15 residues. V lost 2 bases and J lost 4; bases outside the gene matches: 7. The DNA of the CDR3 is TGTGCCAGCAGTGAATTCTCAGGGGGAGGCTATGGCTACACCTTC. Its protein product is CASSEFSGGGYGYTF.

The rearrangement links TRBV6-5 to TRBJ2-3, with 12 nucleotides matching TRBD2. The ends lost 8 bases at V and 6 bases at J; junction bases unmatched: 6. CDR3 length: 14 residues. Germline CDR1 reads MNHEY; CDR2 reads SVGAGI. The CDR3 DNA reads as TGTGCCAGCCGCAGGACTAGCGGGGCGGATACGCAGTATTTT. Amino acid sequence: CASRRTSGADTQYF.

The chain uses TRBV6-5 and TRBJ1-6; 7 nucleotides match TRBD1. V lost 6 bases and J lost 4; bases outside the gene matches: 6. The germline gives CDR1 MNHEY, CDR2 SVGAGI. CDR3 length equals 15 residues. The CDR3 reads CASRTGTVYNSPLHF. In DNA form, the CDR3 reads TGTGCCAGCAGAACGGGGACAGTTTATAATTCACCCCTCCACTTT.

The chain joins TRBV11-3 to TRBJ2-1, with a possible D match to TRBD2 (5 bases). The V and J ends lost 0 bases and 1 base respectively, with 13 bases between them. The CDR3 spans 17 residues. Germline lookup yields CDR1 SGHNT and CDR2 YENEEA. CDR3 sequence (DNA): TGTGCCAGCAGCTTAGATCTGGCGGGTTCATCCTACAATGAGCAGTTCTTC. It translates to CASSLDLAGSSYNEQFF.

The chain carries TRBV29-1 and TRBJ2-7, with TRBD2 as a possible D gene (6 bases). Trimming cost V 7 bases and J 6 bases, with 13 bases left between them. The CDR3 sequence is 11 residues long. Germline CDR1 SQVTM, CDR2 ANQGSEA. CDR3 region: CSATVGGEQYF. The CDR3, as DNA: TGCAGCGCCACGGTGGGAGGCGAGCAGTACTTC.

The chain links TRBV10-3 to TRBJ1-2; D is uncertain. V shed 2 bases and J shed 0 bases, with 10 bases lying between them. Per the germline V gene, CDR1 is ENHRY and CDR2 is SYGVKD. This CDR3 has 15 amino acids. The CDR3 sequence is CAISEGRKANYGYTF. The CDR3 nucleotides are TGTGCCATCAGTGAGGGTCGGAAAGCTAACTATGGCTACACCTTC.

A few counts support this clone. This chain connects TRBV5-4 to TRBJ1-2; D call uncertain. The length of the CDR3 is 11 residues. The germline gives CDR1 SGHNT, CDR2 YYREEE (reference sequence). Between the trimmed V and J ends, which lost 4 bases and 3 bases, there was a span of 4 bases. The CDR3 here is CASSSDYGYTF. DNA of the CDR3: TGTGCCAGCAGCAGTGACTATGGCTACACCTTC. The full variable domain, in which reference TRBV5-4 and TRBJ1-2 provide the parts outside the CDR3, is ETGVTQSPTHLIKTRGQQVTLRCSSQSGHNTVSWYQQALGQGPQFIFQYYREEENGRGNFPPRFSGLQFPNYSSELNVNALELDDSALYLCASSSDYGYTFGSGTRLTVV.

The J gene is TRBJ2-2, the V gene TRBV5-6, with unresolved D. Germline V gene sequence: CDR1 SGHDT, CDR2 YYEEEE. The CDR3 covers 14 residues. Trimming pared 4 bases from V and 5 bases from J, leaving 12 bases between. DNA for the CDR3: TGTGCCAGCAGCCCCAGGACGGATACCGGGGAGCTGTTTTTT. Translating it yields CASSPRTDTGELFF.

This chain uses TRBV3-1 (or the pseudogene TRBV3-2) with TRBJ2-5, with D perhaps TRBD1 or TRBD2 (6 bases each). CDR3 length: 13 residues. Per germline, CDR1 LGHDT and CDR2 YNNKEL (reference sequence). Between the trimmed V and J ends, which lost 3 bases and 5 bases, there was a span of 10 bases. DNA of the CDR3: TGTGCCAGCAGCCATCGGAGGGGGGAGACCCAGTACTTC. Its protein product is CASSHRRGETQYF.

The CDR3 DNA reads TGTGCCAGCAGCTTAAGTTGGGGGGCTGCTGGCTACACCTTC. Amino acid sequence: CASSLSWGAAGYTF. V usage is TRBV7-9 and J usage is TRBJ1-2; D might be TRBD1 (6 bases). The V end lost 2 bases, the J end lost 7 bases, and 14 bases lay between the germline ends. This CDR3 has 14 residues. The V gene's germline CDR1 is SEHNR and CDR2 FQNEAQ (reference sequence).

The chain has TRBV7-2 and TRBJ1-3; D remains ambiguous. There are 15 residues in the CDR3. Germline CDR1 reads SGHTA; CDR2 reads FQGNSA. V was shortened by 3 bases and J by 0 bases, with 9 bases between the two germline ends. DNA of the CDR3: TGTGCCAGCAGCTTTACCGGGAACTCTGGAAACACCATATATTTT. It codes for CASSFTGNSGNTIYF.

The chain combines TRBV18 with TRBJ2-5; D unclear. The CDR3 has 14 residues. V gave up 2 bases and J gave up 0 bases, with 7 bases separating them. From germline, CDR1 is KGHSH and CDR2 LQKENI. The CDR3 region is CASSPARYQETQYF. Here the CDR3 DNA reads TGTGCCAGCTCACCAGCAAGGTACCAAGAGACCCAGTACTTC.

The CDR3 protein is CASSYSGPDREQYF. The CDR3 region has the DNA TGTGCCAGCAGTTACTCGGGCCCAGATCGAGAGCAGTACTTC. This chain uses TRBV6-5 with TRBJ2-7; D remains ambiguous. CDR3 length: 14 residues. The V end was cut by 0 bases, the J end by 7 bases, with 13 bases between. CDR1 and CDR2 from the germline V gene are MNHEY and SVGAGI.